This note documents a single TCR beta chain sequence. In germline, CDR1 is SGHDT, CDR2 YYEEEE. The CDR3 spans 18 residues. Trimming stripped 0 bases from V and 1 base from J, with 17 bases between. This entry comes from a study of blood T cell repertoires in COVID-19. Study-wide background: Material from acute and convalescent COVID-19 was sourced from the United States, Italy and Spain.

In the study's own analysis: By means of reference gene primer amplification, nucleated cell counts were estimated. The method was immunoSEQ multiplex PCR; TCRdb's version includes in-frame clones alone and lacks a portion of them. V, J and clone size reflect that table, while D and trimming were determined from the DNA. This sample has around 130,000 clones; 80% to 90% occur once, and the top ten carry roughly 18%. Material: peripheral blood. This chain uses TRBV5-6 with TRBJ2-1, with a possible D match to TRBD2 (5 bases). The receptor comes from a man aged 50 or older with active or convalescent COVID-19. The CDR3 nucleotides are TGTGCCAGCAGCTTGGCCCTGATCGGGGATTGGTCCTACAATGAGCAGTTCTTC. This translates into CASSLALIGDWSYNEQFF.